Presented here are 5 T cell receptor beta chains from one specimen sequenced in a study of blood T cells in healthy people across ages. A second roughly 7 to 12 cycle PCR used barcoded and J-beta primers. TCRdb used MiXCR to reprocess the 5' RACE reads, holding one entry per CDR3 protein. The sample records more than 800,000 distinct CDR3 sequences, under 30% being singletons. The sequenced material came from blood. The receptors shown here come from a woman older than 75 in good health.

This clonotype has ten or more counts. J is TRBJ1-2 and V is TRBV6-5, with D possibly matching TRBD1 (6 bases). Germline assignment: CDR1 MNHEY and CDR2 SVGAGI. The CDR3 loop spans 13 amino acids. V was cut by 2 bases and J by 4 bases, with 8 bases left in between. The CDR3 DNA is TGTGCCAGCAGTTACGGACAGTTCTATGGCTACACCTTC. The encoded protein is CASSYGQFYGYTF.

The J gene is TRBJ2-3, the V gene TRBV7-2, with unresolved D. The length of the CDR3 is 15 residues. V gave up 2 bases and J gave up 2 bases, with 11 bases separating them. CDR1 SGHTA and CDR2 FQGNSA come from the germline V gene. CDR3 loop: CASSLWESNTDTQYF. The CDR3, as DNA: TGTGCCAGCAGCTTATGGGAATCGAACACAGATACGCAGTATTTT.

V and J are TRBV4-3 and TRBJ1-1, with D possibly being TRBD1 (6 bases). This CDR3 is 14 amino acids long. The germline V gene has CDR1 LGHNA and CDR2 YSLEER. V was clipped by 3 bases and J by 5 bases, with 13 bases between them. CDR3 region: CASSQPGRGTEAFF. DNA for the CDR3: TGCGCCAGCAGCCAGCCGGGGAGGGGGACTGAAGCTTTCTTT.

V usage is TRBV7-2 and J usage is TRBJ1-6, with a tentative D call TRBD1 (5 bases). This CDR3 has 16 residues. V lost 7 bases and J 5 bases, leaving 18 bases between the germline ends. Germline V gene sequence: CDR1 SGHTA, CDR2 FQGNSA. CDR3 residues: CASNTHGAGNNSPLHF. CDR3 in DNA: TGTGCCAGCAATACTCACGGGGCAGGAAATAATTCACCCCTCCACTTT.

The chain is built from TRBV6-2 or TRBV6-3 and TRBJ1-4; D might be TRBD1 (5 bases). V lost 6 bases, J lost 6 bases, and 17 bases lay in between. The CDR3 extends over 15 amino acids. Germline lookup yields CDR1 MNHEY and CDR2 SVGEGT. The CDR3 coding sequence is TGTGCCAGCAGCCCCCGGGGCCGGGTTGATGAAAAACTGTTTTTT. Its translation: CASSPRGRVDEKLFF.